This T cell receptor beta chain comes out of a study of chronic HIV infection and antiretroviral therapy. TCRdb re-analysed the 5' RACE reads in MiXCR, keeping a single row per CDR3 protein. The table lists 39,000 or so distinct CDR3 sequences, 7.5% to 9% of them singletons. Trimming shortened V by 1 base and J by 0 bases, and 7 bases separated the two germline ends. The CDR3 has 15 amino acids. Germline values: CDR1 SGHVS, CDR2 FNYEAQ. In this sample, this clonotype turned up many times. Sequencing input: peripheral blood. The rearrangement joins TRBV7-6 to TRBJ2-1, with no clear D. The clonotype was recovered from an adult who had HIV and had not received antiretroviral therapy, or was an uninfected healthy control (not recorded which). This chain's CDR3 is CASSLVENSYNEQFF. In nucleotides, the CDR3 is TGTGCCAGCAGCTTAGTGGAGAACTCCTACAATGAGCAGTTCTTC. Full variable domain (missing parts from reference TRBV7-6 and TRBJ2-1): GAGVSQSPRYKVTKRGQDVALRCDPISGHVSLYWYRQALGQGPEFLTYFNYEAQQDKSGLPNDRFSAERPEGSISTLTIQRTEQRDSAMYRCASSLVENSYNEQFFGPGTRLTVL.